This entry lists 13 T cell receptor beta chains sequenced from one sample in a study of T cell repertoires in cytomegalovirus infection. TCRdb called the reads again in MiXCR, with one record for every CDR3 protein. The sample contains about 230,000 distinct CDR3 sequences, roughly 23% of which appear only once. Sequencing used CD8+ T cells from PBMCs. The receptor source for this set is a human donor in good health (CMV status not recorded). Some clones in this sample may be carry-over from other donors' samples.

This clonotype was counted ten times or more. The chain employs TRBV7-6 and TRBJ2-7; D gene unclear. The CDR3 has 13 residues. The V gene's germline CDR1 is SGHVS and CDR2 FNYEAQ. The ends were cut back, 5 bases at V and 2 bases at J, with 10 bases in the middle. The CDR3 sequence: CASSPASPYEQYF. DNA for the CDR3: TGTGCCAGCAGCCCCGCTAGTCCCTACGAGCAGTACTTC.

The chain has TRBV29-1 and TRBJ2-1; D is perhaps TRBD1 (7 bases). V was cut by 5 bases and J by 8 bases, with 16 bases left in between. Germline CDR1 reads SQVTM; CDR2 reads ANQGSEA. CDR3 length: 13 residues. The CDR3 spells CSVRDLRGDEQFF. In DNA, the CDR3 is TGCAGCGTTAGGGACCTCAGGGGGGATGAGCAGTTCTTC.

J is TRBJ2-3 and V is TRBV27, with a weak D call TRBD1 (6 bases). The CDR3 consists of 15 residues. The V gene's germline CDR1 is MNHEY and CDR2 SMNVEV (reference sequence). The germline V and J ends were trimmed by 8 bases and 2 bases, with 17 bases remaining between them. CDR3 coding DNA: TGTGCCAGCGTTGATAGGGGGAGCGACACAGATACGCAGTATTTT. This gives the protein CASVDRGSDTDTQYF.

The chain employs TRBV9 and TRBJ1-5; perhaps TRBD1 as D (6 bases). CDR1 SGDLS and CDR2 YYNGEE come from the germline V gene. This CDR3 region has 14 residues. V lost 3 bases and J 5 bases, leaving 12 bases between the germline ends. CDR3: CASSAEGGHQPQHF. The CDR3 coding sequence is TGTGCCAGCAGCGCCGAGGGGGGACATCAGCCCCAGCATTTT.

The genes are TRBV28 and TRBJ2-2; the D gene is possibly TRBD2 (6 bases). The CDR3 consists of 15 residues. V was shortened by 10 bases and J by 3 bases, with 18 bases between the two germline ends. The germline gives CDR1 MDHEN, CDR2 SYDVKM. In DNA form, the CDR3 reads TGTGCCACCTCCGGGACTCCGACGGACACCGGGGAGCTGTTTTTT. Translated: CATSGTPTDTGELFF.

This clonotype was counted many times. CDR3 residues: CASSRGGWEPQHF. CDR3 nucleotides: TGTGCCAGCAGTCGGGGGGGCTGGGAGCCCCAGCATTTT. This chain joins TRBV7-6 and TRBJ1-5, with D possibly matching TRBD1 (6 bases). Trimming took off 6 bases at V and 8 bases at J, with 14 bases between the two ends. Germline CDR1 is SGHVS and CDR2 is FNYEAQ. This CDR3 has 13 residues.

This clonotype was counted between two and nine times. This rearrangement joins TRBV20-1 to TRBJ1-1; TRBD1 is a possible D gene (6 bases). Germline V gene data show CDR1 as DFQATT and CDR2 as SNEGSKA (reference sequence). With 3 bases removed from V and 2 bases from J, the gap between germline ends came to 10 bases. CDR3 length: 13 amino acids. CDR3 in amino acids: CSASQGPNTEAFF. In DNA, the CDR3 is TGCAGTGCTAGCCAGGGGCCAAACACTGAAGCTTTCTTT.

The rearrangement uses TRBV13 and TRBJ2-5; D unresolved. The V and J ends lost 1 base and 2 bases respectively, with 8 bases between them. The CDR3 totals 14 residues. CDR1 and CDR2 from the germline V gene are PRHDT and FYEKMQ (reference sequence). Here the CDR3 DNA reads TGTGCCAGCAGCTTAGTGGACCAACAAGAGACCCAGTACTTC. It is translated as CASSLVDQQETQYF.

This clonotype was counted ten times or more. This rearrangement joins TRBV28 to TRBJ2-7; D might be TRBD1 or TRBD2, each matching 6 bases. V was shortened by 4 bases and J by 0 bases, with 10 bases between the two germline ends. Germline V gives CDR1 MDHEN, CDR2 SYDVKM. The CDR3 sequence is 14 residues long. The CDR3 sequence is CASSYRGDSYEQYF. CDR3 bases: TGTGCCAGCAGTTATAGGGGGGACTCCTACGAGCAGTACTTC. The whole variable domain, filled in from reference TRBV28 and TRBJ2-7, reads DVKVTQSSRYLVKRTGEKVFLECVQDMDHENMFWYRQDPGLGLRLIYFSYDVKMKEKGDIPEGYSVSREKKERFSLILESASTNQTSMYLCASSYRGDSYEQYFGPGTRLTVT.

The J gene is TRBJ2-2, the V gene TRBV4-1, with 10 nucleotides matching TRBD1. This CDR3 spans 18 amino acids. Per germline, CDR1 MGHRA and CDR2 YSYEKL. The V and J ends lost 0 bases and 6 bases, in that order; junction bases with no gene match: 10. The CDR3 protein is CASSQEGGGQGIAGELFF. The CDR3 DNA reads TGCGCCAGCAGCCAAGAAGGGGGGGGACAGGGGATTGCCGGGGAGCTGTTTTTT.

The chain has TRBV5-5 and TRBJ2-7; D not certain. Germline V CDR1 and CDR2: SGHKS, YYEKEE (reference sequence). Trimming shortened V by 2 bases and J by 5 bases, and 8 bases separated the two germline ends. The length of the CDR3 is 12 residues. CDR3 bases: TGTGCCAGCAGCTTTGGGATCCACGAGCAGTACTTC. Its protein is CASSFGIHEQYF.

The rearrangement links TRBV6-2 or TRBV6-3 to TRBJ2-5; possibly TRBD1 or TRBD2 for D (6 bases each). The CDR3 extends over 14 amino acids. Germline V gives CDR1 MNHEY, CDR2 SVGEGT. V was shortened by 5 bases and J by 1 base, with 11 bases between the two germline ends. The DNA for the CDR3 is TGTGCCAGCAGTGCGTGGGGGGCCCAAGAGACCCAGTACTTC. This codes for CASSAWGAQETQYF.

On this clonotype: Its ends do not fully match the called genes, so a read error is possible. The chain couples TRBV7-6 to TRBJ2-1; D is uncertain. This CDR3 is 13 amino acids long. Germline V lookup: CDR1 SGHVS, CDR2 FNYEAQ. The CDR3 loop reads CASRDVLYNVQFF. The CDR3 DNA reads TGTGCCAGCAGGGACGTCCTCTACAATGTGCAGTTCTTC.